The rows below give T cell receptor beta chains drawn from one sample of a study of CD8+CD57+ T cells in acquired aplastic anemia. TCRdb passed the reads through MiXCR, listing each CDR3 protein once. Found here are approximately 200,000 distinct CDR3 sequences, 40% to 60% of them singletons; the top ten hold less than 20%. Sequenced input: sorted CD4+, CD8+, or CD8+CD57+ T cells (not recorded which) from PBMCs. Receptors originate from a human donor with aplastic anemia. Both conserved end residues are part of each CDR3. The D gene is left open where the match is weak. Clone sizes are given selectively: once, few, many, or a class where the clone is expanded.

abundance	v_gene	j_gene	d_gene	CDR3nt	CDR3aa
many	TRBV5-1	TRBJ2-5	NA	TGCGCCAGCAGCCAACCGGGGGAGGTGGAAGAGACCCAGTACTTC	CASSQPGEVEETQYF
NA	TRBV25-1	TRBJ1-1	NA	TGTGCCAGCAGTGGGCCAGGGAGAACCACGGGCCCTGAAGCTTTCTTT	CASSGPGRTTGPEAFF
many	TRBV2	TRBJ1-4	NA	TGTGCCAGCAGTCCTCCGGGCTTTAATGAAAAACTGTTTTTT	CASSPPGFNEKLFF
many	TRBV5-8	TRBJ2-5	NA	TGTGCCAGCAGCTTGGCCAACGACAAGGAAGAGACCCAGTACTTC	CASSLANDKEETQYF
many	TRBV5-1	TRBJ2-2	NA	TGCGCCAGCAGCTTGGTGCAGGACACCGGGGAGCTGTTTTTT	CASSLVQDTGELFF
many	TRBV6-1	TRBJ2-5	NA	TGTGCCAGCAGTGAATCCCTAGCCTTTGGAGGGCAAGAGACCCAGTACTTC	CASSESLAFGGQETQYF
NA	TRBV29-1	TRBJ1-5	TRBD1	TGCAGCGTGGGGACAGGGAATCAGCACCAGCATTTT	CSVGTGNQHQHF
many	TRBV5-1	TRBJ2-2	TRBD1	TGCGCCAGCAGCAGGGTCCCTTCAGGGGGCCAAAACACCGGGGAGCTGTTTTTT	CASSRVPSGGQNTGELFF
NA	TRBV9	TRBJ1-2	TRBD1	TGTGCCAGCAGCGTAGGAGGGACAGTCCCCGGGACCACCTATGGCTACACCTTC	CASSVGGTVPGTTYGYTF
few	TRBV30	TRBJ2-7	NA	TGTGCCTGGGGACAGAGCACCTACGAGCAGTACTTC	CAWGQSTYEQYF
NA	TRBV4-1	TRBJ2-1	NA	TGCGCCAGCAGCATAGCCTACAATGAGCAGTTCTTC	CASSIAYNEQFF
NA	TRBV25-1	TRBJ2-3	TRBD2	TGTGCCAGCCCCGGACTAGCTAGCACAGATACGCAGTATTTT	CASPGLASTDTQYF
many	TRBV10-3	TRBJ1-5	NA	TGTGCCATCAGTGCGGCGACCCCCGGCAATCAGCCCCAGCATTTT	CAISAATPGNQPQHF
NA	TRBV29-1	TRBJ2-1	NA	TGCAGCGTTGGATTCGGACGTAATGGGCAGTTCTTC	CSVGFGRNGQFF
NA	TRBV7-8	TRBJ1-1	NA	TGTGCCAGCAGCCCCTACGGTCGGAACACTGAAGCTTTCTTT	CASSPYGRNTEAFF
NA	TRBV24-1	TRBJ2-1	NA	TGTGCCACCAGTGATTGGCGGGGCGCGTCTAAGGAGCAGTTCTTC	CATSDWRGASKEQFF
many	TRBV19	TRBJ1-6	NA	TGTGCCAGTAGTATGGATGTCAGTTCAAATTCACCCCTCCACTTT	CASSMDVSSNSPLHF
many	TRBV4-1	TRBJ2-1	NA	TGCGCCAGCAGCCAAGATGGCGGACTACCCAACAATGAGCAGTTCTTC	CASSQDGGLPNNEQFF
many	TRBV19	TRBJ2-3	NA	TGTGCCAGTAACCATGGGGACATCACAGATACGCAGTATTTT	CASNHGDITDTQYF
NA	TRBV7-3	TRBJ2-2	TRBD1	TGCGCCAGCAGCCAAGATCGACAGGGGGCCGGGGAGCTGTTTTTT	CASSQDRQGAGELFF
NA	TRBV2	TRBJ2-7	NA	TGTGCCAGCAGTGAGGTACGGGGGGCAAACGACGAGCAGTACTTC	CASSEVRGANDEQYF
many	TRBV2	TRBJ2-2	NA	TGTGCCAGCACCAGGGATGGAGGAGGGGAGCTGTTTTTT	CASTRDGGGELFF
NA	TRBV24-1	TRBJ2-5	NA	TGTGCCACCAGTGACCCCGGACGTCAAGAGACCCAGTACTTC	CATSDPGRQETQYF
many	TRBV19	TRBJ1-5	TRBD1	TGTGCCAGTAGCTATCGGACAGGGGCCTATAGCAATCAGCCCCAGCATTTT	CASSYRTGAYSNQPQHF
NA	TRBV9	TRBJ2-6	NA	TGTGCCAGCAGCCCACATTGGGCTGGGGCCAACGTCCTGACTTTC	CASSPHWAGANVLTF
many	TRBV11-2	TRBJ1-2	TRBD1	TGTGCCAGCAGCACAGACAGGGTGCGGGGCTACACCTTC	CASSTDRVRGYTF
many	TRBV12-3/TRBV12-4	TRBJ2-5	TRBD1	TGTGCCAGCAGTTACGCGACAGGGGCACGGGAGACCCAGTACTTC	CASSYATGARETQYF
many	TRBV5-1	TRBJ1-3	TRBD1	TGCGCCAGCAGCATAGGGACAGCTGGAAACACCATATATTTT	CASSIGTAGNTIYF
few	TRBV28	TRBJ2-2	NA	TGTGCCAGCAGTGGACTATCCGGGGAGCTGTTTTTT	CASSGLSGELFF
NA	TRBV20-1	TRBJ1-3	NA	TGCAGTGCTCAACCAGCGGTGGCTGGAAACACCATATATTTT	CSAQPAVAGNTIYF
many	TRBV19	TRBJ2-1	NA	TGTGCCAGTAGTATATTACGGGGGCCCGGTGAGCAGTTCTTC	CASSILRGPGEQFF
NA	TRBV9	TRBJ2-1	TRBD2	TGTGCCAGCAGCCCTAGCGGGAGGACCATGAGCTCCTACAATGAGCAGTTCTTC	CASSPSGRTMSSYNEQFF
many	TRBV2	TRBJ2-1	NA	TGTGCCAGCAGTAAGGACACCGGCTCCTACAATGAGCAGTTCTTC	CASSKDTGSYNEQFF
few	TRBV20-1	TRBJ2-4	TRBD1	TGCAGTGCTATAACAGGGGGCGCATGGAAAAACATTCAGTACTTC	CSAITGGAWKNIQYF
NA	TRBV7-6	TRBJ1-5	NA	TGTGCCAGCAGCTTAGGACAGATTACTTCACCCCAGCATTTT	CASSLGQITSPQHF
many	TRBV10-3	TRBJ1-2	NA	TGTGCCATCATCGGGGGGGGGATTGACTATGGCTACACCTTC	CAIIGGGIDYGYTF
many	TRBV12-3/TRBV12-4	TRBJ2-5	NA	TGTGCCAGCAGTTTCAGGTTACAGCAAGAGACCCAGTACTTC	CASSFRLQQETQYF
many	TRBV19	TRBJ2-5	TRBD1	TGTGCCAGTAGACGCCGGGACAGCCAAGAGACCCAGTACTTC	CASRRRDSQETQYF
NA	TRBV2	TRBJ1-6	NA	TGTGCCAGCAGACTTTCCAATTCACCCCTCCACTTT	CASRLSNSPLHF
NA	TRBV10-3	TRBJ2-3	NA	TGTGCCACCCACAAGGGACCCACGTCAGATACGCAGTATTTT	CATHKGPTSDTQYF
many	TRBV20-1	TRBJ1-1	NA	TGCAGTGCTAGCCCAGGCAATGAAGCTTTCTTT	CSASPGNEAFF
many	TRBV6-1	TRBJ1-4	NA	TGTGCCAGCAGGTTTCCAGTTAATGAAAAACTGTTTTTT	CASRFPVNEKLFF
NA	TRBV7-2	TRBJ2-3	TRBD2	TGTGCCAGCAGCTTAGCTAGCGGGGACTTCACAGATACGCAGTATTTT	CASSLASGDFTDTQYF
NA	TRBV2	TRBJ1-1	NA	TGTGCCAGCAGTGTGAAGGGGGACACTGAAGCTTTCTTT	CASSVKGDTEAFF
many	TRBV19	TRBJ2-5	TRBD2	TGTGCCAGTAGTTTATCGACTAGCGGGGTCGTTGGGGCCCAGTACTTC	CASSLSTSGVVGAQYF
NA	TRBV7-9	TRBJ1-1	NA	TGTGCCAGCAGCTTAGCGCGGGCGGGGGTTCCTGAAGCTTTCTTT	CASSLARAGVPEAFF
NA	TRBV6-1	TRBJ2-1	NA	TGTGCCAGCGGGGAGGGGGGGCATCGCCCGTTAGACAGTGAGCAGTTCTTC	CASGEGGHRPLDSEQFF
NA	TRBV7-3	TRBJ2-5	TRBD1	TGTGCCAGCAGCTCCGACAGGGGGAGGGAGACCCAGTACTTC	CASSSDRGRETQYF
many	TRBV13	TRBJ2-5	TRBD1	TGTGCCAGCAGTCTGGGACAGGGGTATCAAGAGACCCAGTACTTC	CASSLGQGYQETQYF
NA	TRBV9	TRBJ2-5	NA	TGTGCCAGCAGCGGACAAGAGACCCAGTACTTC	CASSGQETQYF